One TCR beta chain is described in this entry. An amount of RNA that ranged from about 0.45 to 1 ug was reverse transcribed with random hexamers. TCRdb itself ran the immunoSEQ multiplex PCR reads through MiXCR, one entry per CDR3 protein. The table shows under 200,000 distinct CDR3 sequences, with roughly 94% occurring only once. This record belongs to a study of CD8 T cells in Susac syndrome. Peripheral blood CD8+ and CD4+ T cells were profiled by TCR beta sequencing. While serving as controls, healthy donors were matched for age and sex. Negative isolation yielded the CD8+ and CD4+ T cells, while FACS enriched the TEMRA cells. What was sequenced was CD4+ T cells from PBMCs. This receptor was identified in a human donor in good health.

The chain's CDR3 is CASSLGPAGVGTQYF. As DNA, the CDR3 is TGTGCCAGCAGCTTAGGTCCAGCGGGGGTTGGTACGCAGTATTTT. This chain links TRBV7-2 with TRBJ2-3; 8 bases align to TRBD2. The CDR3 has 15 amino acids. The V and J ends lost 1 base and 8 bases, in that order; junction bases with no gene match: 8. From germline, CDR1 is SGHTA and CDR2 FQGNSA.